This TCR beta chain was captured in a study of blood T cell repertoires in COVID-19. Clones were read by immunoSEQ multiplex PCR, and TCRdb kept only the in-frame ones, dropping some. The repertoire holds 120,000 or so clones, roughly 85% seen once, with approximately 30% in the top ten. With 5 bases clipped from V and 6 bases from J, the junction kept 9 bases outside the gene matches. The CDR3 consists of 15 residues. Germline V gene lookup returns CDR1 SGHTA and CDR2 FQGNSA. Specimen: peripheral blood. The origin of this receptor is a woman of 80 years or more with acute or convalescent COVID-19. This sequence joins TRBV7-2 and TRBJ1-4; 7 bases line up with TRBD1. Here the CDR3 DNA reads TGTGCCAGCAGCCCCGCCCCAGGGGGGTATGAAAAACTGTTTTTT. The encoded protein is CASSPAPGGYEKLFF.